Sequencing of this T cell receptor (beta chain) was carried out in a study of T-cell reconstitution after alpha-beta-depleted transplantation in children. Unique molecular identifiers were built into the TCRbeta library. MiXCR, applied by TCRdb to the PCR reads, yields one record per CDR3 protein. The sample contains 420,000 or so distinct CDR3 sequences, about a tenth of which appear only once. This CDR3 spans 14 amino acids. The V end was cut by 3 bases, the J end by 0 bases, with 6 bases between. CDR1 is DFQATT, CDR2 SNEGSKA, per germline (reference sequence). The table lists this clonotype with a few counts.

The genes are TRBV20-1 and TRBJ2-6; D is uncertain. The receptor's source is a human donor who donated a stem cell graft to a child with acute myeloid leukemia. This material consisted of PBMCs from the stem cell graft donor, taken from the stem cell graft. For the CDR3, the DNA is TGCAGTGCTAGGCCCAACTCTGGGGCCAACGTCCTGACTTTC. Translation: CSARPNSGANVLTF.